This T cell receptor beta chain stems from a study of cytomegalovirus exposure and HLA in healthy donors. In the PCR, 60 Vbeta and 13 Jbeta primers were used. Here immunoSEQ multiplex PCR was the method, and the copy in TCRdb shows in-frame clones only, minus some. The sample records roughly 120,000 clones, 77% being singletons. In the case of this clone: Antigen specificity is unknown.

Points from the study as a whole: Using a false discovery rate of 0.05, a later analysis showed that 16,951 TCR beta sequences were associated with HLA alleles. A later analysis showed HLA-associated TCR beta chains outstripping equally common others in clonal expansion. Most TCR sequences proved rare, with some public TCRs found in many donors.

The CDR3 has 14 amino acids. V gave up 4 bases and J gave up 1 base, with 11 bases separating them. Germline V lookup: CDR1 SGHRS, CDR2 YFSETQ. Material for sequencing was PBMCs. J is TRBJ1-1 and V is TRBV5-1, with D hard to call. The sequence was obtained from a human donor in good health. Here the CDR3 DNA reads TGCGCCAGCAGCGCGGGGATGCGGAACACTGAAGCTTTCTTT. It translates to CASSAGMRNTEAFF.